This TCR beta chain was observed in a study of T cells in Graves' hyperthyroidism and ophthalmopathy. The CDR3 spans 14 residues. In germline, CDR1 is SGHTA, CDR2 FQGTGA. As concerns this clonotype: Relative to the germline gene, one junction end is altered; a read error may explain this.

Amplification targeted TCR beta CDR3 regions from RNA transcripts. Researchers ran a first-round RT-PCR on the TCR CDR3 using the HTBI primer set. MiXCR, run by TCRdb on the multiplex PCR reads, gives a single entry per CDR3 protein. This table has about 180,000 distinct CDR3 sequences, less than 10% appearing once. The specimen sequenced was blood. The chain is built from TRBV7-3 and TRBJ2-3, with D uncertain. The clonotype comes from a woman aged 18 to 35 with Graves' hyperthyroidism that later progressed to Graves' ophthalmopathy. The CDR3 sequence: CTSSLNSNTDTQYF. As DNA, the CDR3 is TGTACCAGCAGCTTAAACTCCAACACAGATACGCAGTATTTT.